One sample yielded the 27 T cell receptor beta chains listed below, sequenced in a study of blood T cell repertoires in COVID-19. Using immunoSEQ multiplex PCR, the repertoire was profiled, and TCRdb retains in-frame clones only, with some absent. The table lists approximately 130,000 clones, around 86% of them singletons. The sample was peripheral blood. These receptors were collected from a man aged 40-49 years with active or convalescent COVID-19.

The rearrangement uses TRBV19 and TRBJ1-1, with 7 bases lining up with TRBD1. The germline gives CDR1 LNHDA, CDR2 SQIVND (reference sequence). This CDR3 comprises 14 residues. Trimming removed 11 bases from V and 1 base from J; junction bases left unmatched: 10. In DNA form, the CDR3 reads TGTGCCGGCCGCCTGGACAGGTCGAACACTGAAGCTTTCTTT. Translating gives CAGRLDRSNTEAFF. Full variable domain (missing parts from reference TRBV19 and TRBJ1-1): DGGITQSPKYLFRKEGQNVTLSCEQNLNHDAMYWYRQDPGQGLRLIYYSQIVNDFQKGDIAEGYSVSREKKESFPLTVTSAQKNPTAFYLCAGRLDRSNTEAFFGQGTRLTVV.

The chain links TRBV5-4 to TRBJ1-4, with TRBD1 identical over 9 bases. The CDR3 has 14 amino acids. Germline CDR1 and CDR2: SGHNT and YYREEE (reference sequence). Trimming removed 9 bases from V and 7 bases from J; junction bases left unmatched: 10. The CDR3 DNA reads as TGTGCCACCCACATAGACAGGGGGGGTGAAAAACTGTTTTTT. Protein product: CATHIDRGGEKLFF.

The rearrangement uses TRBV6-5 and TRBJ2-7, with TRBD2 matching 10 bases. Germline V CDR1 and CDR2: MNHEY, SVGAGI. V gave up 9 bases and J gave up 2 bases; unmatched junction bases: 7. The CDR3 has 14 residues. The CDR3 nucleotides read TGTGCCAGTCAAATAGCGGGGGGTCCCTACGAGCAGTACTTC. It is translated as CASQIAGGPYEQYF.

The V and J genes are TRBV7-2 and TRBJ2-7; 8 nucleotides align to TRBD1. CDR1 is SGHTA and CDR2 is FQGNSA in the germline V gene. The CDR3 is 14 residues long. The V and J ends lost 2 bases and 4 bases, in that order; junction bases with no gene match: 4. The DNA of the CDR3 is TGTGCCAGCAGCTTAAAGACAGGGGCTTACGAGCAGTACTTC. Residues: CASSLKTGAYEQYF. Full variable domain (remainder filled in from reference TRBV7-2 and TRBJ2-7): GAGVSQSPSNKVTEKGKDVELRCDPISGHTALYWYRQSLGQGLEFLIYFQGNSAPDKSGLPSDRFSAERTGGSVSTLTIQRTQQEDSAVYLCASSLKTGAYEQYFGPGTRLTVT.

The chain carries TRBV6-5 and TRBJ1-1; D is possibly TRBD1 (5 bases). The CDR3 totals 13 residues. V lost 10 bases and J 1 base, leaving 13 bases between the germline ends. The germline V gene has CDR1 MNHEY and CDR2 SVGAGI. The CDR3 loop reads CATREQANTEAFF. In DNA, the CDR3 is TGTGCCACAAGGGAACAGGCGAACACTGAAGCTTTCTTT.

The chain joins TRBV14 to TRBJ1-2; 10 nucleotides match TRBD1. The CDR3 is made up of 14 amino acids. Germline-derived CDR1 and CDR2 are SGHDN and FVKESK. J lost 7 bases, V lost 1 base, and 3 bases had no gene match. The CDR3 bases are TGTGCCAGCAGCCAAGGGGACAGGGGAGGTGGCTACACCTTC. Translated, it gives CASSQGDRGGGYTF.

As concerns this clone: Other nucleotide sequences from this sample produce the same CDR3. This chain connects TRBV30 to TRBJ1-5; 7 positions agree with TRBD1. J was trimmed by 2 bases and V by 1 base; bases with no gene match: 2. Germline V gene data show CDR1 as GTSNPN and CDR2 as SVGIG (reference sequence). The CDR3 runs 14 residues. DNA for the CDR3: TGTGCCTGGAGTGGAACAGGGGGCAATCAGCCCCAGCATTTT. Its protein is CAWSGTGGNQPQHF. Complete variable domain (other parts from reference TRBV30 and TRBJ1-5): SQTIHQWPATLVQPVGSPLSLECTVEGTSNPNLYWYRQAAGRGLQLLFYSVGIGQISSEVPQNLSASRPQDRQFILSSKKLLLSDSGFYLCAWSGTGGNQPQHFGDGTRLSIL.

This chain links TRBV3-1 (or the pseudogene TRBV3-2) with TRBJ1-1; 8 bases line up with TRBD1. The germline gives CDR1 LGHDT, CDR2 YNNKEL (reference sequence). With V trimmed by 1 base and J by 0 bases, 7 bases remained unmatched. This CDR3 is 17 amino acids long. The CDR3 DNA follows: TGTGCCAGCAGCCAAGGGCGCAGGGGACAGGTGAACACTGAAGCTTTCTTT. This codes for CASSQGRRGQVNTEAFF.

The chain links TRBV4-2 to TRBJ2-7; D not certain. CDR3 size: 13 residues. Trimming removed 1 base at V and 3 bases at J, with 7 bases between. Germline values: CDR1 LGHNA, CDR2 YNFKEQ. The CDR3 nucleotides read TGTGCCAGCAGCCAAGGTGACAACTACGAGCAGTACTTC. Protein product: CASSQGDNYEQYF.

This rearrangement joins TRBV6-5 to TRBJ1-5; 7 nucleotides match TRBD1. Germline CDR1 and CDR2: MNHEY and SVGAGI. This CDR3 comprises 14 residues. The V gene end was trimmed by 6 bases and the J gene end by 5 bases; junction bases not matched to a gene: 7. DNA of the CDR3: TGTGCCAGCAGACCAACAGGGGCCCATCAGCCCCAGCATTTT. This codes for CASRPTGAHQPQHF.

This chain uses TRBV11-2 with TRBJ2-3, with 7 positions matching TRBD2. The CDR3 is 17 residues long. Per the germline V gene, CDR1 is SGHAT and CDR2 is FQNNGV. The V segment lost 5 bases and the J segment 0 bases; nucleotides outside the gene matches: 11. This chain's CDR3 is CASSTQLALPSTDTQYF. The CDR3, as DNA: TGTGCCAGCAGCACCCAACTAGCGCTACCGAGCACAGATACGCAGTATTTT.

The J gene is TRBJ1-5, the V gene TRBV19, with D possibly being TRBD1 (5 bases). Germline loops: CDR1 LNHDA, CDR2 SQIVND (reference sequence). The V end lost 3 bases, the J end lost 6 bases, and 15 bases lay between the germline ends. The CDR3 loop spans 15 amino acids. In nucleotides, the CDR3 is TGTGCCAGTAGTATGTCAGGGCCCGTGGGTCAGCCCCAGCATTTT. It is translated as CASSMSGPVGQPQHF.

The chain couples TRBV5-1 to TRBJ1-3; TRBD1 aligns across 8 bases. CDR1 is SGHRS and CDR2 is YFSETQ in the germline V gene. This CDR3 region has 15 residues. Trimming took 0 bases from V and 4 from J; bases not matched to a gene: 3. The CDR3 loop is CASSLVGQAGNTIYF. The CDR3 DNA follows: TGCGCCAGCAGCTTGGTGGGACAGGCGGGAAACACCATATATTTT.

J is TRBJ2-7 and V is TRBV5-1; 8 positions agree with TRBD2. Germline V gene sequence: CDR1 SGHRS, CDR2 YFSETQ. The CDR3 is 16 residues long. V shed 0 bases and J 3 bases; nucleotides not matched to a gene: 8. CDR3: CASSLDAAGGHYEQYF. The CDR3, as DNA: TGCGCCAGCAGCTTGGATGCGGCGGGGGGCCACTACGAGCAGTACTTC. The full variable domain, completed using reference TRBV5-1 and TRBJ2-7, is KAGVTQTPRYLIKTRGQQVTLSCSPISGHRSVSWYQQTPGQGLQFLFEYFSETQRNKGNFPGRFSGRQFSNSRSEMNVSTLELGDSALYLCASSLDAAGGHYEQYFGPGTRLTVT.

This chain joins TRBV7-4 and TRBJ1-4; 9 bases are a match to TRBD1. V was clipped by 7 bases and J by 8 bases; unmatched bases: 14. The CDR3 spans 16 residues. Germline values: CDR1 SGHVT, CDR2 SQSDAQ. CDR3 protein: CASTISGDRVDEKLFF. For the CDR3, the DNA is TGTGCCAGCACCATTTCCGGGGACAGGGTCGACGAAAAACTGTTTTTT. The full variable domain, rest sourced from reference TRBV7-4 and TRBJ1-4, is GAGVSQSPRYKVAKRGRDVALRCDSISGHVTLYWYRQTLGQGSEVLTYSQSDAQRDKSGRPSGRFSAERPERSVSTLKIQRTEQGDSAVYLCASTISGDRVDEKLFFGSGTQLSVL.

The chain uses TRBV2 and TRBJ1-2; a weak D match, TRBD1 (5 bases). V was shortened by 3 bases and J by 4 bases, with 12 bases between the two germline ends. This CDR3 comprises 14 residues. Per the germline V gene, CDR1 is SNHLY and CDR2 is FYNNEI. Written as DNA, the CDR3 is TGTGCCAGCAGTGATCAGGGAACCCGCTATGGCTACACCTTC. As protein: CASSDQGTRYGYTF.

The gene calls are TRBV7-2 and TRBJ1-3; D is unresolved. The V gene lost 1 base and the J gene lost 7 bases, with 5 bases spanning the gap. The CDR3 totals 12 residues. Germline CDR1 reads SGHTA; CDR2 reads FQGNSA. CDR3 sequence: CASSLDSNTIYF. As DNA, the CDR3 is TGTGCCAGCAGCTTAGACAGCAACACCATATATTTT.

The chain recombines TRBV18 with TRBJ1-1; 8 nucleotides align to TRBD1. CDR1 and CDR2 (germline): KGHSH, LQKENI. The CDR3 is 13 amino acids. V lost 2 bases to trimming and J lost 5 bases; unmatched junction nucleotides: 1. The CDR3 spells CASSPTGGTEAFF. CDR3 DNA: TGTGCCAGCTCACCAACAGGGGGGACTGAAGCTTTCTTT.

The rearrangement joins TRBV19 to TRBJ2-7, with 12 bases lining up with TRBD2. The junction had 5 bases not matched to a gene; V was cut back by 2 bases and J by 3 bases. Per the germline V gene, CDR1 is LNHDA and CDR2 is SQIVND (reference sequence). This CDR3 spans 16 amino acids. CDR3 residues: CASSITVTSGGYEQYF. The CDR3 DNA reads TGTGCCAGTAGTATAACGGTGACTAGCGGGGGCTACGAGCAGTACTTC.

This chain connects TRBV11-2 to TRBJ1-4, with D possibly being TRBD1 (6 bases). CDR3 length: 15 residues. Germline CDR1 reads SGHAT; CDR2 reads FQNNGV. V was pared by 2 bases and J by 2 bases, with 9 bases between. This CDR3 reads CASSLQGLTNEKLFF. DNA for the CDR3: TGTGCCAGCAGCTTACAGGGGCTTACTAATGAAAAACTGTTTTTT.

The count of this clone is one. The V and J genes are TRBV30 and TRBJ1-2, with 8 nucleotides matching TRBD1. V trimming: 2 bases; J trimming: 5 bases; junction bases outside the gene matches: 13. In germline, CDR1 is GTSNPN, CDR2 SVGIG (reference sequence). This CDR3 has 16 amino acids. CDR3 sequence (DNA): TGTGCCTGGAGTCCTACAGGGGGGACCTTTGGTTATGGCTACACCTTC. Translation gives CAWSPTGGTFGYGYTF.

V and J are TRBV2 and TRBJ2-1, with D maybe TRBD2 (5 bases). Trimming took 7 bases from V and 3 from J, leaving 13 bases between them. In germline, CDR1 is SNHLY, CDR2 FYNNEI. This CDR3 region has 14 residues. The CDR3, as DNA: TGTGCCAGCACCTGGTGGAGGAGCTACAATGAGCAGTTCTTC. Translated: CASTWWRSYNEQFF.

This chain links TRBV2 with TRBJ1-2, with TRBD1 identical over 7 bases. V was clipped by 6 bases and J by 4 bases; unmatched bases: 8. In germline, CDR1 is SNHLY, CDR2 FYNNEI. The CDR3 runs 14 residues. In DNA form, the CDR3 reads TGTGCCAGCAGCTCCGAGGGGGCATCCTATGGCTACACCTTC. Translated, it gives CASSSEGASYGYTF.

The gene calls are TRBV11-2 and TRBJ1-6, with 8 bases matching TRBD1. Trimming at V came to 4 bases and at J to 4 bases, leaving 9 bases not matched to a gene. Germline lookup yields CDR1 SGHAT and CDR2 FQNNGV. This CDR3 has 17 amino acids. This CDR3 reads CASSSSTGEGYNSPLHF. Written as DNA, the CDR3 is TGTGCCAGCAGCTCCTCGACAGGGGAAGGTTATAATTCACCCCTCCACTTT.

This clone was observed a few times. V gene TRBV5-6 combines with J gene TRBJ2-2, with TRBD1 matching 8 bases. J lost 4 bases, V lost 2 bases, and 7 bases had no gene match. Germline V gene sequence: CDR1 SGHDT, CDR2 YYEEEE. The CDR3 consists of 16 residues. The CDR3 DNA reads TGTGCCAGCAGCTTATTGGACAGGGATAGCACCGGGGAGCTGTTTTTT. Amino acids: CASSLLDRDSTGELFF.

CDR3 in amino acids: CASSLGGVGGSPLHF. CDR3 bases: TGTGCCAGCAGTTTGGGGGGAGTTGGTGGTTCACCCCTCCACTTT. The rearrangement joins TRBV11-2 to TRBJ1-6; tentative D call: TRBD1 (5 bases). The CDR3 has 15 residues. Germline CDR1 is SGHAT and CDR2 is FQNNGV. Trimming removed 6 bases from V and 9 bases from J, with 18 bases in between.

The genes are TRBV19 and TRBJ1-5; D not certain. Per the germline V gene, CDR1 is LNHDA and CDR2 is SQIVND (reference sequence). The CDR3 sequence is 16 residues long. V shed 3 bases and J shed 4 bases, with 16 bases lying between them. The CDR3 DNA follows: TGTGCCAGTAGTATCACGTGGGCAGCCTTTAATCAGCCCCAGCATTTT. Protein: CASSITWAAFNQPQHF.